This entry lists 5 T cell receptor beta chains sequenced from one sample in a study of blood T cell repertoires in COVID-19. Using immunoSEQ multiplex PCR, the repertoire was profiled, and TCRdb retains in-frame clones only, with some absent. The table lists 320,000 or so clones, around 85% of them singletons. The specimen sequenced was PBMCs or T cells enriched from blood (not recorded which). The source is a woman younger than 45 who had been exposed to COVID-19.

A remark on this clone: It may be a read error: a sequence one base away is much more abundant. The same CDR3 arises from other DNA sequences in this sample as well. This chain uses TRBV9 with TRBJ2-7, with a possible D match to TRBD2 (5 bases). The V gene lost 0 bases and the J gene lost 3 bases, with 7 bases spanning the gap. The V gene's germline CDR1 is SGDLS and CDR2 YYNGEE. CDR3 size: 13 residues. The CDR3 nucleotides are TGTGCCAGCAGCGTAGGAGGGAGCTACGAGCAGTACTTC. This translates into CASSVGGSYEQYF.

V and J are TRBV6-5 and TRBJ2-7, with D possibly matching TRBD2 (7 bases). The CDR3 covers 14 residues. Germline CDR1 MNHEY, CDR2 SVGAGI. V was shortened by 9 bases and J by 5 bases, with 20 bases between the two germline ends. CDR3 protein: CARWGREYSHEQYF. For the CDR3, the DNA is TGTGCCAGATGGGGGCGGGAGTATAGTCACGAGCAGTACTTC.

J is TRBJ1-4 and V is TRBV7-8; no definite D call. The length of the CDR3 is 16 residues. Per the germline V gene, CDR1 is SGHVS and CDR2 is FQNEAQ. V gave up 5 bases and J gave up 0 bases, with 13 bases separating them. The CDR3 DNA reads TGTGCCAGCAGCCGAGAAACTAGACCAACTAATGAAAAACTGTTTTTT. Encoded protein: CASSRETRPTNEKLFF. Looking up the rest from reference TRBV7-8 and TRBJ1-4 gives the full variable domain: GAGVSQSPRYKVAKRGQDVALRCDPISGHVSLFWYQQALGQGPEFLTYFQNEAQLDKSGLPSDRFFAERPEGSVSTLKIQRTQQEDSAVYLCASSRETRPTNEKLFFGSGTQLSVL.

This chain connects TRBV23-1 to TRBJ2-5, with 8 nucleotides matching TRBD1. TRBV23-1 is an open reading frame whose function is uncertain. The CDR3 is made up of 15 amino acids. V lost 2 bases and J lost 5; bases outside the gene matches: 7. CDR3 protein: CASSQRGQDGETQYF. In DNA form, the CDR3 reads TGCGCCAGCAGTCAACGGGGACAGGATGGGGAGACCCAGTACTTC.

To note about this clone: The same CDR3 arises from other DNA sequences in this sample as well. The chain joins TRBV18 to TRBJ1-2, with TRBD1 matching 7 bases. Germline CDR1 reads KGHSH; CDR2 reads LQKENI. The CDR3 contains 12 residues. V trimming: 3 bases; J trimming: 8 bases; junction bases outside the gene matches: 3. The CDR3 bases are TGTGCCAGCTCACCCGACAGGGACGGCTACACCTTC. The encoded protein is CASSPDRDGYTF.